A selection of T cell receptor beta chains follows, all from one sample in a study of shared clonotypes between healthy human individuals. Libraries were prepared by immunoSEQ multiplex PCR; TCRdb keeps only in-frame clonotypes and omits some of them. The top ten hold approximately 1.3% of the sample, which has some 1 million clones, 65% to 80% seen once. The sample taken for sequencing was memory CD4+ T cells sorted from blood. The receptors derive from a man in his late teens or twenties in good health. Each CDR3 is given without its conserved first and last residue. Each record gives: V gene, J gene, CDR3 protein.

TRBV9	TRBJ2-2	ASSALDTGELF
TRBV6-6	TRBJ1-2	ASRQQGTYGYT
TRBV7-2	TRBJ2-3	ASSLALVIGTDTQY
TRBV11-2	TRBJ2-1	ASSLGGRMSSYNEQF
TRBV19	TRBJ2-3	ATRASTDTQY
TRBV19	TRBJ1-6	ASSIPGMNSPLH
TRBV18	TRBJ2-1	ASSPGTLDGNEQF
TRBV28	TRBJ2-7	ASRTGQGGIYEQY
TRBV15	TRBJ2-7	ATSRRDGRPYEQY
TRBV4-3	TRBJ1-3	ASSQDLRQGSGNTIY
TRBV7-2	TRBJ2-3	ASSLTATDTQY
TRBV4-3	TRBJ1-1	ASSQEAGWNTEAF
TRBV18	TRBJ1-1	ASSPPGGGNEAF
TRBV6-1	TRBJ1-4	ASSPQGGVYEKLF
TRBV6-5	TRBJ1-2	ASSYSRGNGYT
TRBV7-2	TRBJ1-5	ASSRGGYSNQPQH
TRBV18	TRBJ1-2	ASSSGDYGYT
TRBV4-1	TRBJ2-2	ASSPHGVAGELF
TRBV5-1	TRBJ2-1	ASSLVASGYNEQF
TRBV2	TRBJ1-1	ASTDREDTEAF
TRBV18	TRBJ2-3	ASSPWTDLHTDTQY
TRBV19	TRBJ2-7	ASSISDSSYEQY
TRBV2	TRBJ1-1	ASRGDRFEAF
TRBV7-2	TRBJ2-7	ASSLVFGESYEQY
TRBV7-2	TRBJ1-2	ASSLAGSGYGYT
TRBV7-9	TRBJ2-3	ASSLLLRTSTDTQY
TRBV5-1	TRBJ1-4	ASSLGGLGEKLF
TRBV27	TRBJ2-1	ASSRTGTSGRGRF
TRBV5-1	TRBJ2-2	ASSPVAGRRTGELF